Listed below are T cell receptor beta chains from one sample, sequenced in a study. TCRdb used MiXCR to reprocess the RT-PCR reads, holding one entry per CDR3 protein. This table has more than 550,000 distinct CDR3 sequences, 14% appearing once. The specimen was memory CD4+ T cells from blood. The source is a female donor in good health, serving as a healthy control. Both conserved end residues are part of each CDR3. The order of the fields is CDR3 protein, CDR3 DNA, clone size, V gene, D gene, J gene. A D gene is named only where the DNA matches it firmly. Size is omitted from some rows. Given values are once, few, many or a class for expanded clones.

cdr3_aa: CATGGLAGLLDTQYF
cdr3_nt: TGTGCCACTGGTGGACTAGCGGGGCTTTTGGATACGCAGTATTTT
clone_size: -
v_call: TRBV10-3
d_call: TRBD2
j_call: TRBJ2-3

cdr3_aa: CASSQEPTQADTQYF
cdr3_nt: TGCGCCAGCAGCCAAGAACCGACCCAGGCAGATACGCAGTATTTT
clone_size: few
v_call: TRBV4-3
d_call: -
j_call: TRBJ2-3

cdr3_aa: CASSRVGDTYEQYF
cdr3_nt: TGCGCCAGCAGCCGAGTTGGCGACACCTACGAGCAGTACTTC
clone_size: -
v_call: TRBV5-1
d_call: -
j_call: TRBJ2-7

cdr3_aa: CASSLGGVSTDTQYF
cdr3_nt: TGTGCCAGCAGCTTGGGCGGGGTCAGCACAGATACGCAGTATTTT
clone_size: many
v_call: TRBV5-5
d_call: -
j_call: TRBJ2-3

cdr3_aa: CASSRQGSNYGYTF
cdr3_nt: TGTGCCAGCAGCAGACAGGGGTCGAACTATGGCTACACCTTC
clone_size: few
v_call: TRBV12-3/TRBV12-4
d_call: TRBD1
j_call: TRBJ1-2

cdr3_aa: CASSEGASGRNNEQFF
cdr3_nt: TGTGCCAGCAGTGAAGGGGCTAGCGGGAGGAACAATGAGCAGTTCTTC
clone_size: -
v_call: TRBV6-5
d_call: TRBD2
j_call: TRBJ2-1

cdr3_aa: CASIDTSGANVLTF
cdr3_nt: TGCGCCAGCATAGACACCTCTGGGGCCAACGTCCTGACTTTC
clone_size: -
v_call: TRBV10-2
d_call: -
j_call: TRBJ2-6

cdr3_aa: CASSLGGGLEEQYF
cdr3_nt: TGTGCCAGCAGCTTAGGGGGCGGGCTTGAGGAGCAGTACTTC
clone_size: -
v_call: TRBV7-8
d_call: -
j_call: TRBJ2-7

cdr3_aa: CASSQFGQDVREQYF
cdr3_nt: TGTGCCAGCAGCCAGTTCGGACAGGACGTACGCGAGCAGTACTTC
clone_size: -
v_call: TRBV7-9
d_call: TRBD1
j_call: TRBJ2-7

cdr3_aa: CASRIDWSYNEQFF
cdr3_nt: TGTGCCAGCAGGATAGACTGGTCCTACAATGAGCAGTTCTTC
clone_size: few
v_call: TRBV6-1
d_call: -
j_call: TRBJ2-1

cdr3_aa: CASSPPMGTYEQYF
cdr3_nt: TGTGCCAGCAGCCCTCCCATGGGAACCTACGAGCAGTACTTC
clone_size: -
v_call: TRBV6-5
d_call: -
j_call: TRBJ2-7

cdr3_aa: CASSEDGYEQYF
cdr3_nt: TGTGCCAGCAGTGAGGACGGGTACGAGCAGTACTTC
clone_size: many
v_call: TRBV7-9
d_call: -
j_call: TRBJ2-7

cdr3_aa: CASSPGLSYSTDTQYF
cdr3_nt: TGTGCCAGCAGCCCTGGACTCTCCTATAGCACAGATACGCAGTATTTT
clone_size: many
v_call: TRBV4-2
d_call: -
j_call: TRBJ2-3

cdr3_aa: CASSGGRGEKLFF
cdr3_nt: TGTGCCAGCAGCGGTGGAAGGGGTGAAAAACTGTTTTTT
clone_size: many
v_call: TRBV9
d_call: -
j_call: TRBJ1-4

cdr3_aa: CSVGHRVSTDTQYF
cdr3_nt: TGCAGCGTGGGGCACCGGGTCAGCACAGATACGCAGTATTTT
clone_size: many
v_call: TRBV29-1
d_call: -
j_call: TRBJ2-3

cdr3_aa: CASIRRDSHTEAFF
cdr3_nt: TGTGCCAGCATCCGCCGGGACAGCCACACTGAAGCTTTCTTT
clone_size: few
v_call: TRBV6-1
d_call: TRBD1
j_call: TRBJ1-1

cdr3_aa: CAISVGLAATDTQYF
cdr3_nt: TGTGCCATCTCCGTGGGGCTAGCGGCCACAGATACGCAGTATTTT
clone_size: many
v_call: TRBV12-3/TRBV12-4
d_call: TRBD2
j_call: TRBJ2-3

cdr3_aa: CASSSRSSTDTQYF
cdr3_nt: TGTGCCAGCAGCTCGCGGTCTAGCACAGATACGCAGTATTTT
clone_size: few
v_call: TRBV7-2
d_call: -
j_call: TRBJ2-3

cdr3_aa: CSVLRPYQETQYF
cdr3_nt: TGCAGCGTCCTAAGGCCGTACCAAGAGACCCAGTACTTC
clone_size: many
v_call: TRBV29-1
d_call: -
j_call: TRBJ2-5

cdr3_aa: CASSFPAGSLPPEQYF
cdr3_nt: TGTGCCAGCAGTTTCCCAGCGGGATCCCTCCCTCCGGAGCAGTACTTC
clone_size: -
v_call: TRBV27
d_call: TRBD2
j_call: TRBJ2-7

cdr3_aa: CSVIPGQGAGYGYTF
cdr3_nt: TGCAGTGTGATACCGGGACAGGGGGCAGGCTATGGCTACACCTTC
clone_size: many
v_call: TRBV20-1
d_call: TRBD1
j_call: TRBJ1-2

cdr3_aa: CASSLAGLARDEQFF
cdr3_nt: TGTGCCAGCAGCTTAGCCGGCCTAGCGCGCGATGAGCAGTTCTTC
clone_size: few
v_call: TRBV11-1
d_call: -
j_call: TRBJ2-1

cdr3_aa: CAWSVEGRTDTQYF
cdr3_nt: TGTGCCTGGAGTGTTGAGGGACGCACAGATACGCAGTATTTT
clone_size: many
v_call: TRBV30
d_call: -
j_call: TRBJ2-3

cdr3_aa: CSVEDQGRETQYF
cdr3_nt: TGCAGCGTTGAAGATCAAGGTCGAGAGACCCAGTACTTC
clone_size: many
v_call: TRBV29-1
d_call: -
j_call: TRBJ2-5

cdr3_aa: CASSYSPGQGNEQFF
cdr3_nt: TGTGCCAGCAGCTACTCCCCGGGACAGGGAAATGAGCAGTTCTTC
clone_size: few
v_call: TRBV7-3
d_call: TRBD1
j_call: TRBJ2-1

cdr3_aa: CASSPPSTNEKLFF
cdr3_nt: TGTGCCAGCAGTCCCCCGTCAACTAATGAAAAACTGTTTTTT
clone_size: few
v_call: TRBV25-1
d_call: -
j_call: TRBJ1-4

cdr3_aa: CASTSTGDYGYTF
cdr3_nt: TGTGCCAGCACCTCGACAGGGGACTATGGCTACACCTTC
clone_size: -
v_call: TRBV12-3/TRBV12-4
d_call: TRBD1
j_call: TRBJ1-2

cdr3_aa: CASSQGLLASHTGELFF
cdr3_nt: TGTGCCAGCAGCCAGGGATTACTAGCGTCCCACACCGGGGAGCTGTTTTTT
clone_size: few
v_call: TRBV4-2
d_call: TRBD2
j_call: TRBJ2-2